This T cell receptor (beta chain) was documented in a study of cytomegalovirus exposure and HLA in healthy donors. Study-wide points: Evidence from a later analysis indicated that most CMV-associated TCR beta chains looked HLA-restricted. Later analysis identified several of the most significant clusters that appeared linked to common viral pathogens. A later analysis showed HLA-associated TCR beta chains outstripping equally common others in clonal expansion. Several V segments, TRBV6-2 and TRBV6-3 among them, could not be told apart and were dropped.

The CDR3 covers 15 residues. V lost 2 bases, J lost 4 bases, and 14 bases lay in between. Germline V gene lookup returns CDR1 ENHRY and CDR2 SYGVKD. As regards this clone: Its antigen is not known.

The PCR contained 60 Vbeta and 13 Jbeta primers. The data were produced by immunoSEQ multiplex PCR, yet TCRdb's version contains in-frame clones alone and is incomplete. Among about 190,000 clones, approximately 80% were seen once, and the ten largest hold under 0.75%. This receptor was identified in a boy aged 5-17 years in good health and CMV-seronegative. V usage is TRBV10-3 and J usage is TRBJ1-1; D gene unclear. The source material was PBMCs. The DNA for the CDR3 is TGTGCCATCAGTGAGCCTGACGAGGTTCCCACTGAAGCTTTCTTT. Its translation is CAISEPDEVPTEAFF.